This T cell receptor beta chain is drawn from a study of T cells in Graves' hyperthyroidism and ophthalmopathy. TCR beta CDR3 sequences were amplified from RNA transcripts. A first-round RT-PCR of the TCR CDR3 used the HTBI primer set. TCRdb used MiXCR to reprocess the multiplex PCR reads, holding one entry per CDR3 protein. The sample carries about 350,000 distinct CDR3 sequences, 11% to 15% recorded once. For the diagnoses, clinical symptoms, serum thyroxine and TRAb, thyroid ultrasound and orbital computed tomography were used. It was roughly 10 ml of fresh peripheral blood that supplied the PBMCs. Germline trimming cut 4 bases from V and 4 bases from J; bases unmatched to any gene: 8. Germline CDR1 reads LGHNA; CDR2 reads YSLEER. The CDR3 is 15 amino acids.

The chain uses TRBV4-3 and TRBJ1-1; 8 positions match TRBD1. This TCR was sampled from a young woman with Graves' hyperthyroidism. The sample was blood. The DNA for the CDR3 is TGCGCCAGCAGCCGAGAACAGGGGGGCGGCACTGAAGCTTTCTTT. As protein: CASSREQGGGTEAFF.